This T cell receptor beta chain was captured by sequencing in a study of control samples from healthy donors and cancer patients. Sequencing used immunoSEQ multiplex PCR; TCRdb keeps in-frame clones, though not all of them. The sample has about 150,000 clones; approximately 93% are singletons. The V gene's germline CDR1 is SGHRS and CDR2 YFSETQ. J lost 4 bases, V lost 8 bases, and 14 bases had no gene match. The CDR3 has 15 amino acids. Only one count was recorded for this clone. Sequenced material: blood. The source of this sequence is a man in his forties in good health. The V and J genes are TRBV5-1 and TRBJ1-1; 7 bases align to TRBD1. The DNA for the CDR3 is TGCGCCAGTACCCCCCAACGAGGGGGCGGCACTGAAGCTTTCTTT. Its protein is CASTPQRGGGTEAFF.